The sequence of this T cell receptor beta chain was determined in a study of blood T cell repertoires in COVID-19. Whole-study context: Samples of COVID-19 (acute and convalescent) were obtained from the United States, Italy and Spain. Nucleic acid was either cDNA or gDNA, and it came from T cells, B-cell-depleted T cells, or PBMCs.

Original handling: Amplification of reference gene primers was used by the study to estimate nucleated cell counts. Assay: immunoSEQ multiplex PCR; the TCRdb copy retains only in-frame clones and omits some. That table supplies the V and J calls and clone size; D and trimming were determined from the DNA. The sample consists of around 51,000 clones, about nine tenths of them appearing once. Trimming shortened V by 4 bases and J by 0 bases, and 6 bases separated the two germline ends. This CDR3 has 13 residues. The V gene's germline CDR1 is LGHDT and CDR2 YNNKEL (reference sequence). Sample: peripheral blood. This TCR derives from a man between 65 and 79 years old with acute or convalescent COVID-19. This chain joins TRBV3-1 (or the pseudogene TRBV3-2) and TRBJ1-2; D not resolved. The CDR3 nucleotides read TGTGCCAGCAGCCCCTCTACTAACTATGGCTACACCTTC. Translation: CASSPSTNYGYTF.